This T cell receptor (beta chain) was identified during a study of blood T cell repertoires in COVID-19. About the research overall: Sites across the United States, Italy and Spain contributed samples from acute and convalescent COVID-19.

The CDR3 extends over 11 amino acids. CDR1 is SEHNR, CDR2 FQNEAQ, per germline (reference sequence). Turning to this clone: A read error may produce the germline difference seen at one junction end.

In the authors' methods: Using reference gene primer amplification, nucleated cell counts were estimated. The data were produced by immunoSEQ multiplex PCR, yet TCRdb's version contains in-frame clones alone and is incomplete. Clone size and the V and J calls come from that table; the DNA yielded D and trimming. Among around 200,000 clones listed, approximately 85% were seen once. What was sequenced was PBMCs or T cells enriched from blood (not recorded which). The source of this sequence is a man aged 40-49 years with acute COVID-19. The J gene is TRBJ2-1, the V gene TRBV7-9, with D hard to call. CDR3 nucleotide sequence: TGTGCCAGCAGCTCCTCCAATGAGCAGTTCTTC. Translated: CASSSSNEQFF.